This TCR beta chain was documented in a study of blood T cell repertoires in COVID-19. Trimming removed 5 bases from V and 5 bases from J; junction bases left unmatched: 8. Germline V gene sequence: CDR1 SGHTA, CDR2 FQGTGA. The CDR3 is 15 amino acids. Method: immunoSEQ multiplex PCR; TCRdb's copy keeps in-frame clones and lacks some. The sample contains about 250,000 clones, 80% to 90% of which appear only once. This clonotype was obtained from a woman aged 45-65 years who had been exposed to COVID-19. The sample consisted of PBMCs or T cells enriched from blood (not recorded which). V usage is TRBV7-3 and J usage is TRBJ1-1, with 10 bases aligning to TRBD1. CDR3 amino acids: CASSPNSDRGTEAFF. The CDR3 DNA reads as TGTGCCAGCAGCCCCAATTCGGACAGGGGGACTGAAGCTTTCTTT.